Listed here are 9 T cell receptor beta chains from one sample, sequenced in a study of cytomegalovirus exposure and HLA in healthy donors. The PCR made use of 60 Vbeta and 13 Jbeta primers. Assay: immunoSEQ multiplex PCR; the TCRdb copy retains only in-frame clones and omits some. Of 150,000 to 200,000 clones listed, roughly 85% are singletons. Sequencing was done on a sample of PBMCs. The receptors derive from a woman aged 18 to 35 in good health and CMV-seronegative.

The V and J genes are TRBV7-9 and TRBJ2-7; 11 bases agree with TRBD1. J lost 7 bases, V lost 3 bases, and 8 bases had no gene match. The germline V gene has CDR1 SEHNR and CDR2 FQNEAQ (reference sequence). This CDR3 has 15 residues. The CDR3 coding sequence is TGTGCCAGCAGCTTTGGACAGGGGGCAGGTTCTGAGCAGTACGTC. Its translation: CASSFGQGAGSEQYV.

This chain connects TRBV4-1 to TRBJ2-1, with TRBD2 matching 7 bases. This CDR3 spans 16 amino acids. Germline V CDR1 and CDR2: MGHRA, YSYEKL. V was clipped by 4 bases and J by 0 bases; unmatched bases: 6. CDR3 sequence (DNA): TGCGCCAGCAGCCGAACTAGCGCCCGCTCCTACAATGAGCAGTTCTTC. Its translation is CASSRTSARSYNEQFF.

The V call is TRBV28, the J call TRBJ2-7; 12 nucleotides match TRBD2. The V gene end was trimmed by 4 bases and the J gene end by 2 bases; junction bases not matched to a gene: 6. The CDR3 runs to 16 residues. The germline V gene encodes CDR1 MDHEN and CDR2 SYDVKM. CDR3 in DNA: TGTGCCAGCAGTTCTAGCGGGAGGGCCGCCACCTACGAGCAGTACTTC. It is translated as CASSSSGRAATYEQYF.

V and J are TRBV27 and TRBJ2-7; 9 bases agree with TRBD2. The CDR3 is 15 amino acids. Germline V gene lookup returns CDR1 MNHEY and CDR2 SMNVEV (reference sequence). J gave up 4 bases and V 6 bases, and 10 bases lay outside the gene matches. CDR3 loop: CASRPELAGRYEQYF. In DNA, the CDR3 is TGTGCCAGCAGGCCCGAGCTAGCGGGAAGGTACGAGCAGTACTTC.

Comments on this clone: Other DNA sequences in the same sample also yield this CDR3. The chain has TRBV7-2 and TRBJ2-2; 10 positions match TRBD1. The germline CDR1 and CDR2 sequences are SGHTA and FQGNSA. The CDR3 spans 15 residues. After removal of 5 bases from V and 5 bases from J, the junction contained 5 bases not matched to a gene. As DNA, the CDR3 is TGTGCCAGCAGCCATCGGGACAGGGGAACCGGGGAGCTGTTTTTT. This gives the protein CASSHRDRGTGELFF.

The chain employs TRBV6-5 and TRBJ2-7; 9 bases are shared with TRBD1. Germline V gene sequence: CDR1 MNHEY, CDR2 SVGAGI. J gave up 3 bases and V 6 bases, and 6 bases lay outside the gene matches. This CDR3 has 14 residues. The CDR3: CASSTGTGSYEQYV. The CDR3 coding sequence is TGTGCCAGCAGCACCGGGACAGGGAGCTACGAGCAGTACGTC.

This chain connects TRBV28 to TRBJ2-7, with 12 bases identical to TRBD2. This CDR3 has 15 residues. Losses at the gene ends were 5 bases for V and 1 base for J; bases not matched to a gene: 3. Germline V gives CDR1 MDHEN, CDR2 SYDVKM. The CDR3, as DNA: TGTGCCAGCAGTAAAGGGACTAGCGGGTCCTACGAGCAGTACTTC. Amino acids: CASSKGTSGSYEQYF.

This clone was detected a few times. V and J are TRBV27 and TRBJ2-3; 13 bases agree with TRBD2. The CDR3 totals 17 residues. Germline V gene lookup returns CDR1 MNHEY and CDR2 SMNVEV (reference sequence). J lost 3 bases, V lost 4 bases, and 7 bases had no gene match. CDR3 protein: CASSSGLAGVGTDTQYF. CDR3 sequence (DNA): TGTGCCAGCAGTTCCGGACTAGCGGGAGTAGGAACAGATACGCAGTATTTT.

The chain employs TRBV27 and TRBJ2-1, with 10 bases lining up with TRBD1. Per germline, CDR1 MNHEY and CDR2 SMNVEV (reference sequence). The CDR3 is 18 amino acids. After removal of 3 bases from V and 3 bases from J, the junction contained 11 bases not matched to a gene. The CDR3 here is CASSLGGIGTGVYNEQFF. The CDR3 bases are TGTGCCAGCAGTTTGGGAGGGATCGGGACAGGGGTCTACAATGAGCAGTTCTTC.